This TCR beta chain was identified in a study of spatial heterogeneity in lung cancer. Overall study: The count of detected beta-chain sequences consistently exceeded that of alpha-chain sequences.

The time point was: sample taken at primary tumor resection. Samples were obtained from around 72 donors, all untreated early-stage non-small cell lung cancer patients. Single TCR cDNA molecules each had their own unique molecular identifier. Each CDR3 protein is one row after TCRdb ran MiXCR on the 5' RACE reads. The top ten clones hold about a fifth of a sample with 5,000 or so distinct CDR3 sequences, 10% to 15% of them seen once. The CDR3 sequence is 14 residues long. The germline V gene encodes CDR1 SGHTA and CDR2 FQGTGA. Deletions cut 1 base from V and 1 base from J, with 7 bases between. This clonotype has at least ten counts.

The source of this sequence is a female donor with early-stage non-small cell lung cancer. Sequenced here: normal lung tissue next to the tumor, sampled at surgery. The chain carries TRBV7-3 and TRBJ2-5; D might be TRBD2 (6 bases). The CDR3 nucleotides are TGTGCCAGCAGCTTAATGGGGGGCCAAGAGACCCAGTACTTC. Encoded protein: CASSLMGGQETQYF.